The rows below give T cell receptor beta chains drawn from one sample of a study of cytomegalovirus exposure and HLA in healthy donors. Data came from immunoSEQ multiplex PCR; TCRdb stores just in-frame clones and leaves some out. This repertoire shows 150,000 or so clones, 75% to 90% found once; its top ten account for about 6.3%. The sample taken for sequencing was PBMCs. The receptors here all came from a male donor in good health and CMV-seropositive. CDR3s include the opening cysteine and the closing phenylalanine or tryptophan.

>.|TRBV27
CASSTSRSYEQYF
>TRBJ2-7|TRBV7-9
CASSLGTGSWEQYF
>TRBJ1-1|TRBV18
CASSPGTGHTEAFF
>TRBJ1-6|TRBV27
CASARVGANSPLHF
>TRBJ2-1|TRBV11-3
CASSSGGRGHNEQFF
>TRBJ1-2|TRBV23-1
CASSRRGYTF
>TRBJ2-7|TRBV30
CAWSVPREAYEQYF
>TRBJ1-2|TRBV6-1
CASSHARQGDYGYTF
>TRBJ1-2|TRBV29-1
CSAAPSYGYTF
>TRBJ1-4|TRBV11-3
CASSGQGQDYEKLFF
>TRBJ1-1|TRBV7-9
CSSSLGQGNTEAFF
>TRBJ2-1|TRBV2
CASNRLAGGVGNEQFF
>TRBJ2-1|TRBV5-1
CASSSEREGLGEQFF
>TRBJ2-7|TRBV19
CASSTHSTGAEQYF
>TRBJ1-2|TRBV5-4
CASSLAGMSGRGRYGYTF
>TRBJ1-2|TRBV18
CASSPGAGDTNYGYTF
>TRBJ2-1|TRBV6-4
CASGTGTSGTGLPYNEQFF
>TRBJ2-7|TRBV4-1
CASSQEGGNSYEQYF